This TCR beta chain originates from a study of blood T cell repertoires in COVID-19. The overall study: Spain, Italy and the United States supplied samples that represented acute and convalescent COVID-19.

Authors' processing steps: Reference gene primer amplification yielded estimated nucleated cell counts. TCRdb's copy holds only in-frame clones and misses some; the assay was immunoSEQ multiplex PCR. D and trimming were read from the DNA, whereas the V and J calls and clone size are those reported in that table. Here the sample spans approximately 170,000 clones, about 85% being singletons. Germline CDR1 is LGHNA and CDR2 is YNFKEQ. V gave up 0 bases and J gave up 5 bases, with 13 bases separating them. The CDR3 has 16 amino acids. In Cohort 3, a recovered donor had either two negative PCRs, clearance, or symptom resolution. This clone has just one count.

The rearrangement links TRBV4-2 to TRBJ1-4, with a tentative D call TRBD1 (6 bases). The specimen was PBMCs or T cells enriched from blood (not recorded which). The TCR was taken from a woman in her forties or fifties who had recovered from COVID-19. This chain's CDR3 is CASSQDRGGGNEKLFF. The CDR3, as DNA: TGTGCCAGCAGCCAAGATAGAGGGGGTGGGAATGAAAAACTGTTTTTT.